The 25 T cell receptor beta chains below come from one sample, sequenced in a study of vaccination and CD4 T cells after COVID-19. For these receptors, no antigen is known. Researchers used the Oncomine TCR Beta short-read assay to sequence DNA from cultured CD4+ T cells. TCRdb redid the calling of the PCR reads with MiXCR, one entry per CDR3 protein. The table lists 9,500 to 15,000 distinct CDR3 sequences, approximately 50% of them singletons, with 15% to 25% in the top ten. The treatment: roughly 11-day PBMC culture with coronavirus spike peptide pools or control peptides (ViraFEST assay). Sequenced input: CD4+ T cells from blood, cultured in vitro. Receptors were obtained from a human donor who had recovered from COVID-19.

The chain links TRBV12-3 or TRBV12-4 to TRBJ1-3, with no clear D. V dropped 3 bases and J dropped 0 bases, with 12 bases sitting between them. The CDR3 contains 16 residues. CDR3 sequence (DNA): TGTGCCAGCAGTTTGACTACCTATCGCTCTGGAAACACCATATATTTT. Translation: CASSLTTYRSGNTIYF.

This clonotype was seen a handful of times. V gene TRBV24-1 combines with J gene TRBJ2-5; D could derive from TRBD1 or TRBD2 (5 bases each). This CDR3 comprises 15 residues. Per germline, CDR1 KGHDR and CDR2 SFDVKD. Trimming removed 7 bases at V and 5 bases at J, with 19 bases between. CDR3 nucleotides: TGTGCCACCAGCTTATCAGGGACCTCGGGGGAGACCCAGTACTTC. The encoded protein is CATSLSGTSGETQYF.

This clonotype was detected only once. V usage is TRBV20-1 and J usage is TRBJ2-5; D possibly corresponds to TRBD1 (5 bases). CDR3 length equals 14 residues. Germline CDR1 and CDR2: DFQATT and SNEGSKA (reference sequence). V lost 1 base, J lost 0 bases, and 9 bases lay in between. Here the CDR3 reads CSARGRQYQETQYF. In DNA form, the CDR3 reads TGCAGTGCTAGAGGCCGACAGTACCAAGAGACCCAGTACTTC.

This clonotype was counted a few times. The chain employs TRBV6-1 and TRBJ1-6; possible D gene TRBD1, 5 bases. The germline CDR1 and CDR2 sequences are MNHNS and SASEGT. The CDR3 loop spans 15 amino acids. Trimming took off 1 base at V and 4 bases at J, with 8 bases between the two ends. The CDR3 region is CASSEERGYNSPLHF. CDR3 DNA: TGTGCCAGCAGTGAAGAAAGGGGTTATAATTCACCCCTCCACTTT.

This clonotype appeared a few times. The CDR3 nucleotides are TGTGCCAGCAGTTTGCAGGGAGGTCAGCCCCAGCATTTT. Protein product: CASSLQGGQPQHF. This chain links TRBV12-3 or TRBV12-4 with TRBJ1-5, with D possibly being TRBD1 (5 bases). CDR3 length: 13 residues. Trimming removed 3 bases from V and 6 bases from J, with 9 bases in between.

DNA of the CDR3: TGTGCCAGCAGCCCGGGTCGGGGGGAGGAGACCCAGTACTTC. Its translation is CASSPGRGEETQYF. The rearrangement uses TRBV7-2 and TRBJ2-5; TRBD2 agrees at 7 bases. CDR1 SGHTA and CDR2 FQGNSA come from the germline V gene. This CDR3 is 14 amino acids long. Trimming at V came to 5 bases and at J to 5 bases, leaving 8 bases not matched to a gene.

V is TRBV7-3 and J is TRBJ2-3; D is possibly TRBD2 (6 bases). There are 18 residues in the CDR3. Trimming removed 0 bases at V and 0 bases at J, with 16 bases between. Germline CDR1 is SGHTA and CDR2 is FQGTGA. In nucleotides, the CDR3 is TGTGCCAGCAGCTTAACGGGACTTTGGGGCTATAGCACAGATACGCAGTATTTT. Its protein is CASSLTGLWGYSTDTQYF.

This chain joins TRBV28 and TRBJ1-2; D ambiguous. V lost 4 bases and J lost 6, with 6 bases in between. Germline V gene sequence: CDR1 MDHEN, CDR2 SYDVKM. This CDR3 has 11 residues. The CDR3 nucleotides are TGTGCCAGCAGTTGGGCGGATGGCTACACCTTC. Translation gives CASSWADGYTF.

The V call is TRBV7-8, the J call TRBJ2-3, with D uncertain. Trimming took off 3 bases at V and 0 bases at J, with 7 bases between the two ends. This CDR3 contains 14 residues. Germline assignment: CDR1 SGHVS and CDR2 FQNEAQ. The CDR3 is CASSFRTSTDTQYF. The CDR3 DNA follows: TGTGCCAGCAGCTTCCGAACTAGCACAGATACGCAGTATTTT.

This clonotype was seen only a few times. V is TRBV5-4 and J is TRBJ1-1, with a possible D match to TRBD1 (5 bases). Germline values: CDR1 SGHNT, CDR2 YYREEE (reference sequence). V was pared by 2 bases and J by 2 bases, with 10 bases between. The CDR3 loop spans 14 amino acids. In DNA form, the CDR3 reads TGTGCCAGCAGCTTTATGACAGTTAACACTGAAGCTTTCTTT. It translates to CASSFMTVNTEAFF.

This chain links TRBV2 with TRBJ2-2; a possible D gene is TRBD1 (5 bases). The CDR3 totals 16 residues. Trimming stripped 0 bases from V and 1 base from J, with 9 bases between. Germline lookup yields CDR1 SNHLY and CDR2 FYNNEI. The CDR3 coding sequence is TGTGCCAGCAGTGAAGCAGGGGTCAAGAACACCGGGGAGCTGTTTTTT. Protein product: CASSEAGVKNTGELFF.

The gene calls are TRBV6-1 and TRBJ2-2; 7 nucleotides agree with TRBD2. The CDR3 loop spans 16 amino acids. Germline values: CDR1 MNHNS, CDR2 SASEGT. V dropped 4 bases and J dropped 6; count of bases not matched to a gene: 11. This CDR3 is CASSGRRGYTPGELFF. CDR3 in DNA: TGTGCCAGCAGTGGGCGGCGGGGGTACACCCCCGGGGAGCTGTTTTTT.

This clonotype has a handful of counts. The chain links TRBV6-1 to TRBJ1-5, with 10 bases matching TRBD1. Per the germline V gene, CDR1 is MNHNS and CDR2 is SASEGT. This CDR3 contains 15 residues. With 10 bases clipped from V and 5 bases from J, the junction kept 11 bases outside the gene matches. CDR3 protein: CATRQGAGTYQPQHF. The CDR3 DNA reads TGTGCCACGAGACAGGGGGCGGGTACTTATCAGCCCCAGCATTTT.

This chain uses TRBV7-9 with TRBJ2-1, with TRBD2 matching 11 bases. After removal of 3 bases from V and 10 bases from J, the junction contained 5 bases not matched to a gene. CDR3 length: 14 residues. The germline V gene encodes CDR1 SEHNR and CDR2 FQNEAQ (reference sequence). CDR3 sequence (DNA): TGTGCCAGCAGCTTTAGCGGGAGGGCCGGGGAGCAGTTCTTC. It translates to CASSFSGRAGEQFF.

V is TRBV15 and J is TRBJ2-1; maybe TRBD2 (6 bases). The CDR3 runs 16 residues. The germline gives CDR1 LNHNV, CDR2 YYDKDF (reference sequence). V shed 2 bases and J shed 0 bases, with 11 bases lying between them. The CDR3 here is CATSRSTSNSYNEQFF. In DNA form, the CDR3 reads TGTGCCACCAGCAGATCTACTAGCAACTCCTACAATGAGCAGTTCTTC.

Only one count was recorded for this clonotype. CDR3 sequence: CASSRDQVNTGELFF. CDR3 DNA sequence: TGCGCCAGCAGCCGGGACCAGGTGAACACCGGGGAGCTGTTTTTT. The chain carries TRBV5-1 and TRBJ2-2; either TRBD1 or TRBD2 may supply D (5 bases each). Trimming cost V 4 bases and J 1 base, with 11 bases left between them. CDR1 SGHRS and CDR2 YFSETQ come from the germline V gene. This CDR3 has 15 amino acids.

The chain links TRBV4-1 to TRBJ2-7; D unresolved. Between the trimmed V and J ends, which lost 1 base and 4 bases, there was a span of 17 bases. The germline gives CDR1 MGHRA, CDR2 YSYEKL. This CDR3 is built from 16 residues. The chain's CDR3 is CASSQGALTGRYEQYF. Written as DNA, the CDR3 is TGCGCCAGCAGCCAAGGGGCCCTAACTGGCCGGTACGAGCAGTACTTC.

The J gene is TRBJ1-5, the V gene TRBV6-1; the D gene is possibly TRBD1 (5 bases). CDR1 and CDR2 from the germline V gene are MNHNS and SASEGT. This CDR3 has 13 residues. Trimming removed 7 bases from V and 0 bases from J, with 7 bases in between. CDR3 in DNA: TGTGCCAGCACCAGGGATAGCAATCAGCCCCAGCATTTT. It specifies CASTRDSNQPQHF.

The chain employs TRBV6-5 and TRBJ2-2; unclear D gene. The CDR3 consists of 14 residues. V was clipped by 8 bases and J by 6 bases, with 16 bases between them. The V gene's germline CDR1 is MNHEY and CDR2 SVGAGI. The CDR3 nucleotides read TGTGCCAGCGAGTTAGTTGGGGTCCCCGGGGAGCTGTTTTTT. It translates to CASELVGVPGELFF.

The sample holds one count of this clonotype. The gene calls are TRBV12-3 or TRBV12-4 and TRBJ1-1; no clear D gene. The V and J ends lost 6 bases and 5 bases respectively, with 16 bases between them. CDR3 length: 14 amino acids. The CDR3 region is CASSPQWWSTEAFF. CDR3 sequence (DNA): TGTGCCAGCAGCCCCCAGTGGTGGTCTACTGAAGCTTTCTTT.

J is TRBJ1-1 and V is TRBV20-1; D gene uncertain. Germline CDR1 is DFQATT and CDR2 is SNEGSKA (reference sequence). The CDR3 has 15 amino acids. Trimming cost V 1 base and J 0 bases, with 12 bases left between them. The DNA for the CDR3 is TGCAGTGCTAGAGTTTTTCTAGAGCTGAACACTGAAGCTTTCTTT. Translated: CSARVFLELNTEAFF.

This chain joins TRBV20-1 and TRBJ1-4; TRBD1 might be the D (6 bases). CDR1 and CDR2 from the germline V gene are DFQATT and SNEGSKA (reference sequence). Trimming cost V 6 bases and J 8 bases, with 22 bases left between them. CDR3 size: 15 residues. The DNA of the CDR3 is TGCAGTGCCCCGAACTCACGGGGGGGCGGGGAAAAACTGTTTTTT. Encoded protein: CSAPNSRGGGEKLFF.

This chain links TRBV7-8 with TRBJ1-5; possibly TRBD1 for D (6 bases). V was shortened by 5 bases and J by 0 bases, with 17 bases between the two germline ends. The CDR3 consists of 17 residues. Germline loops: CDR1 SGHVS, CDR2 FQNEAQ. CDR3 coding DNA: TGTGCCAGCAGCGCCCGGAGGGGGGTTTATAGCAATCAGCCCCAGCATTTT. As protein: CASSARRGVYSNQPQHF.

This clonotype was counted a few times. The chain employs TRBV11-3 and TRBJ1-1; TRBD1 might be the D (6 bases). V lost 5 bases, J lost 4 bases, and 17 bases lay in between. The CDR3 consists of 15 residues. CDR1 is SGHNT and CDR2 is YENEEA in the germline V gene. DNA for the CDR3: TGTGCCAGCAGCCCGGGCGGGGGGCTGACCACTGAAGCTTTCTTT. As protein: CASSPGGGLTTEAFF.

The J gene is TRBJ2-2, the V gene TRBV21-1; TRBD2 was called by the table and not checked on the DNA. TRBV21-1 has pseudogene status. This CDR3 spans 19 amino acids. CDR3 sequence: CASTVRRLSGRAGTGELFF. Here the CDR3 DNA reads TGTGCCAGCACAGTCCGTCGTCTTAGCGGGAGGGCCGGTACCGGGGAGCTGTTTTTT.